Described below is a single TCR beta chain sequence and its context. The table lists this clonotype with a few counts. Its antigen is still unknown. One base away there is no much larger clone; base qualities are not given. Receptor amplification or capture employed PCR. The sample was run on an Illumina HiSeq 2500. TCR libraries were prepared with molecular barcoding, using unique molecular identifiers to normalize TCRbeta repertoire quantification. TCRdb ran its own pipeline on the public reads, namely fastp trimming at Q25 and MiXCR clone calling, and kept in-frame beta chains. CDR3 protein duplicates are merged, each entry listing the most common genes and DNA. The sample table lists fewer than 550,000 distinct CDR3 sequences, 8% to 11% of them with a count of one. 2% to 2.5% of the sample belongs to the ten largest clones. Trimmed from V: 3 bases; trimmed from J: 2 bases; junction bases lacking a gene match: 7. CDR3 length: 16 amino acids, cysteine to phenylalanine. Solely the CDR3 DNA is kept, with 48 bases framed from the first base. CDR1 and CDR2 are drawn from the germline V gene: KGHSH, LQKENI.

This sample is part of a study of T-cell reconstitution after alpha-beta-depleted transplantation in children listed by TCRdb under 2016. In the study overall: The study quantitatively tracked T-cell immune reconstitution after TCRalphabeta/CD19-depleted allogeneic hematopoietic cell transplantation in children using TCR repertoire profiling. Overall results and qualifications from the work: In some patients, the high TCRbeta diversity seen at day 60 was put down to recipient T cells and intrathymic progenitors that had survived conditioning. Apparently early alphabetaT-cell count recovery about two months after transplant reportedly relied on only several hundred rapidly expanded clones derived from non-depleted graft cells. Hyperexpanded clone frequencies declined over subsequent months; after one year, T-cell counts and TCRbeta diversity were mostly attributed to newly produced T cells.

The meaning of the sample's treatment or condition label: allogeneic hematopoietic cell transplantation with graft depleted of TCRalphabeta T cells and CD19 B cells. Transplant recipients were children who received TCRalphabeta/CD19-depleted allogeneic hematopoietic cell grafts. Sequencing used PBMCs, obtained before TCRalphabeta/CD19-depleted stem cell transplant. This receptor was obtained from a child aged 2-9 years with inherited bone marrow failure, due to receive a stem cell transplant. The sequence links TRBV18 to TRBJ2-3, and TRBD2 aligns with 8 junction nucleotides. At the DNA level, the sequence is TGTGCCAGCTCACCTTCACTAGCGGTCTACACAGATACGCAGTATTTT. It is translated as CASSPSLAVYTDTQYF.